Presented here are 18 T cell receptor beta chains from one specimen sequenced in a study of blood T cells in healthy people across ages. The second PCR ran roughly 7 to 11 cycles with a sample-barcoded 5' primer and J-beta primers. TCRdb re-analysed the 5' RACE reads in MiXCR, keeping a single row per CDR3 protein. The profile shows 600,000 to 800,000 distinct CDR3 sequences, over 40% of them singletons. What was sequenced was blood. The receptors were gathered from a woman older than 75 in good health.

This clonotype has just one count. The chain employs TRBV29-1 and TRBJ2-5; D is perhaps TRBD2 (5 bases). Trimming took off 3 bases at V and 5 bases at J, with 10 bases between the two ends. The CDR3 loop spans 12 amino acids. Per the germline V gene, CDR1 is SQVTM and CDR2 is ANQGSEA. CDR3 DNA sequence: TGCAGCGTTGAGAGGGCGGCGGAGACCCAGTACTTC. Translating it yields CSVERAAETQYF.

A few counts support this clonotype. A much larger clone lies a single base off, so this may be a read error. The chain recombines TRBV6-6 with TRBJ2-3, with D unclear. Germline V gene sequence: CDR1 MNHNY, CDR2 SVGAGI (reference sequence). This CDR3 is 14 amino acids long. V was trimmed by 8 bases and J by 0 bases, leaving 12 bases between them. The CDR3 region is CASGVQASTDTQYF. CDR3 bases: TGTGCCAGCGGAGTCCAGGCTAGCACAGATACGCAGTATTTT.

The CDR3 loop is CASSWDRGRTDTQYF. CDR3 DNA: TGTGCCAGCAGTTGGGACAGGGGGCGTACAGATACGCAGTATTTT. V usage is TRBV6-6 and J usage is TRBJ2-3, with 12 nucleotides matching TRBD1. The CDR3 runs to 15 residues. V lost 4 bases to trimming and J lost 3 bases; unmatched junction nucleotides: 2. Per germline, CDR1 MNHNY and CDR2 SVGAGI (reference sequence).

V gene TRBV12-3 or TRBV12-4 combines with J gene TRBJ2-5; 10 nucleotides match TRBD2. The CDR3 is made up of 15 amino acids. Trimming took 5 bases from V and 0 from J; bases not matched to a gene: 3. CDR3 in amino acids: CASSLSGGYQETQYF. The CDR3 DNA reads TGTGCCAGCAGTCTTAGCGGGGGGTACCAAGAGACCCAGTACTTC.

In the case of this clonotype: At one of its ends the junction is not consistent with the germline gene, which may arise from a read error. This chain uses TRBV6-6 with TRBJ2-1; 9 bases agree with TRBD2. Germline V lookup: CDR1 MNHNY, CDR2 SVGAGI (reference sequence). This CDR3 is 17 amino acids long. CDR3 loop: CASSYSFGGRANNGQFF. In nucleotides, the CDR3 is TGTGCCAGCAGTTACTCGTTCGGCGGGAGGGCCAACAATGGGCAGTTCTTC.

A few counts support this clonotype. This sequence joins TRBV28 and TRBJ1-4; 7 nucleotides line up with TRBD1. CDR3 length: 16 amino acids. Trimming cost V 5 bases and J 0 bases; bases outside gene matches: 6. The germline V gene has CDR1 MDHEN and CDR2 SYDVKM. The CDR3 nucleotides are TGTGCCAGCAGTCAAACCGGGACAGCAACTAATGAAAAACTGTTTTTT. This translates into CASSQTGTATNEKLFF.

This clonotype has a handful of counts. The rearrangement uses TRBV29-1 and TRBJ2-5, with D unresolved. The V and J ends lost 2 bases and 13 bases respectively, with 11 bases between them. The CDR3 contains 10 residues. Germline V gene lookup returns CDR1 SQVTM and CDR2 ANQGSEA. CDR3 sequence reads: CSVESPGWYF. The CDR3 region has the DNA TGCAGCGTTGAATCCCCGGGTTGGTACTTC.

The CDR3 region has the DNA TGCAGTGCTAGGGATAGCGGGGAGAACAATGAGCAGTTCTTC. Translating gives CSARDSGENNEQFF. The rearrangement uses TRBV20-1 and TRBJ2-1; TRBD2 agrees at 8 bases. Germline V gene data show CDR1 as DFQATT and CDR2 as SNEGSKA (reference sequence). Germline trimming cut 3 bases from V and 5 bases from J; bases unmatched to any gene: 6. CDR3 length: 14 residues.

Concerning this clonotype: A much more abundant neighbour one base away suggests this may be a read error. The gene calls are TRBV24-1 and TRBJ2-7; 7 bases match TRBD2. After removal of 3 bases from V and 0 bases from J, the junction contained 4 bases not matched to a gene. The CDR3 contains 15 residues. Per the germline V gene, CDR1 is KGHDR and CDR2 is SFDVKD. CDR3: CATSDVRGSSYEQYF. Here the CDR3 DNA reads TGTGCCACCAGTGATGTGCGGGGGAGCTCCTACGAGCAGTACTTC.

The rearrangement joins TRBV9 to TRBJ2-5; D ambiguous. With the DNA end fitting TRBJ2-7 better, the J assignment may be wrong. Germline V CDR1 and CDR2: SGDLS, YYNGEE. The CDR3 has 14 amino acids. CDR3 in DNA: TGTGCCAGCAGCGTATTGGACCTAGGATACGAGCAGTACTTC. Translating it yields CASSVLDLGYEQYF.

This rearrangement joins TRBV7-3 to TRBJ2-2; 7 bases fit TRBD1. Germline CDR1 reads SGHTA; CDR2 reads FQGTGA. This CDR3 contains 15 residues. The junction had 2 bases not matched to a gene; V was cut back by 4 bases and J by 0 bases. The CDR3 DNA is TGTGCCAGCAGCTATGGGACAGCGAACACCGGGGAGCTGTTTTTT. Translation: CASSYGTANTGELFF.

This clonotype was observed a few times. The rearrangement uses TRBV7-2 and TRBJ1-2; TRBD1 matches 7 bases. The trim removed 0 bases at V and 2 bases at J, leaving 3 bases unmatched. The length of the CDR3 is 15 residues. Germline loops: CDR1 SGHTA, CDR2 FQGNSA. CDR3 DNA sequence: TGTGCCAGCAGCTTAGCAGGGGGCCAAAACTATGGCTACACCTTC. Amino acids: CASSLAGGQNYGYTF.

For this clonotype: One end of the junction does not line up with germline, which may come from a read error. The CDR3 sequence: CASSHGQNSEAFF. The CDR3 DNA follows: TGTGCCAGCAGCCACGGACAAAACAGTGAAGCTTTCTTT. The V gene is TRBV3-1, the J gene TRBJ1-1, with D possibly being TRBD1 (5 bases). CDR3 length: 13 residues. Germline V gene lookup returns CDR1 LGHDT and CDR2 YNNKEL (reference sequence).

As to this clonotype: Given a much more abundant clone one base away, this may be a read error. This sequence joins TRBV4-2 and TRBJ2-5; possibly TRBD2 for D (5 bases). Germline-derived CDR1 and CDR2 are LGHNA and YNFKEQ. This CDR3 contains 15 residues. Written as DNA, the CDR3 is TGTGCCAGCAGCCAAGGAGCCGGGAAGCAAGAGATCCAGTACTTC. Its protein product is CASSQGAGKQEIQYF.

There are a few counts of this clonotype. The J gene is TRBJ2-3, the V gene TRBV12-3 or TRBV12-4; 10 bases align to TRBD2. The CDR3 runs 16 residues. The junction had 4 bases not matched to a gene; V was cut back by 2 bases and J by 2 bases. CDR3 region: CASSLSSGRTTDTQYF. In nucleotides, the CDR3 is TGTGCCAGCAGTTTAAGTAGCGGGAGGACCACAGATACGCAGTATTTT.

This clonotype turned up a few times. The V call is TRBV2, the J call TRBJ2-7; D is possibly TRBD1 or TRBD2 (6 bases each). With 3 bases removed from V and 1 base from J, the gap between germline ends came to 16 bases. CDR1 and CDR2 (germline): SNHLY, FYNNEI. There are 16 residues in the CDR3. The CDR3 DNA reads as TGTGCCAGCAGTGATCCGGGGGCACGGGGATCCTACGAGCAGTACTTC. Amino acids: CASSDPGARGSYEQYF.

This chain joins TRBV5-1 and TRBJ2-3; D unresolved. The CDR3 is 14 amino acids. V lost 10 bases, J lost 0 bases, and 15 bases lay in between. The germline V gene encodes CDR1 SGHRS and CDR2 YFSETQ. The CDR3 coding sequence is TGCGCCGGCTCGACTGTGGCTAGCACAGATACGCAGTATTTT. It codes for CAGSTVASTDTQYF.

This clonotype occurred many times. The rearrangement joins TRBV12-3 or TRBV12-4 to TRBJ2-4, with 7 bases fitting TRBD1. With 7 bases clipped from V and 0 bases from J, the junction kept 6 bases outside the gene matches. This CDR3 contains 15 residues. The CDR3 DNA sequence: TGTGCCAGCACCTTGACAGGGAGAGCCAAAAACATTCAGTACTTC. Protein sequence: CASTLTGRAKNIQYF.